This T cell receptor (beta chain) comes out of a study of blood T cells in healthy people across ages. Findings of the study overall: Unknown CMV status may confound age-related changes in expanded clones. The recorded TCR beta diversity per million T cells decreased in a roughly linear manner with age.

As concerns this clonotype: Its antigen remains unidentified.

Germline CDR1 SGHRS, CDR2 YFSETQ. CDR3 length equals 15 residues. V was cut by 5 bases and J by 1 base, with 15 bases left in between. Together with a sample-barcoded 5' primer, a J-beta primer mix was included in a second PCR lasting about 7 to 11 cycles. Template switching added a 12-random-nucleotide identifier to every cDNA molecule. CDR3-containing paired-end reads numbering at least 2.5 million came from each sample. From the 5' RACE reads, TCRdb called clonotypes with MiXCR, one entry per CDR3 protein. The profile covers approximately 680,000 distinct CDR3 sequences, with about a third appearing a single time and over 15% taken by the ten largest.

The TCR comes from a woman older than 75 in good health. Material for sequencing was blood. This chain uses TRBV5-1 with TRBJ1-1; D is perhaps TRBD1 (5 bases). CDR3 sequence reads: CASRDSGTSNTEAFF. DNA of the CDR3: TGCGCCAGCAGGGACTCCGGGACGTCGAACACTGAAGCTTTCTTT. The whole variable domain, remainder taken from reference TRBV5-1 and TRBJ1-1, is KAGVTQTPRYLIKTRGQQVTLSCSPISGHRSVSWYQQTPGQGLQFLFEYFSETQRNKGNFPGRFSGRQFSNSRSEMNVSTLELGDSALYLCASRDSGTSNTEAFFGQGTRLTVV.